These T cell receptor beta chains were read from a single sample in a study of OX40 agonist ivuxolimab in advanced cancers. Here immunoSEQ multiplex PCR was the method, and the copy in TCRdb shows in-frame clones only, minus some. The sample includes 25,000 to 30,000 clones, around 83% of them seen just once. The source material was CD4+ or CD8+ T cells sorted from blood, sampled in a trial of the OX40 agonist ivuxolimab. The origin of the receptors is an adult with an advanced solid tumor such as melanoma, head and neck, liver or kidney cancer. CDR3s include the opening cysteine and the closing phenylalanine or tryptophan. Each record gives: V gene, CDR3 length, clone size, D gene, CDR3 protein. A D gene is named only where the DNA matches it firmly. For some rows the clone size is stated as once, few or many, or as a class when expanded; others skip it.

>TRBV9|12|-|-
CASSLSNNEQFF
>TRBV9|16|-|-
CASSVVDRSNTGELFF
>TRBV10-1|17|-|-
CASKAAGPQSSYNEQFF
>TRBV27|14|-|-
CASSLGIGVYEQYF
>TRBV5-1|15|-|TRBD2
CASSPYGGRRETQYF
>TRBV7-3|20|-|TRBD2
CASSLRSPLVRREDTGELFF
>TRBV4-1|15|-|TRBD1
CASSQEGQGAYGYTF
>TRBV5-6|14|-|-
CASSFGQPVEKLFF
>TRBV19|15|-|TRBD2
CASSIRGTSGNEQFF
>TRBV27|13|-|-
CASSSPTNNEQFF
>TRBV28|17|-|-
CASSPYPRTPVGDTQYF
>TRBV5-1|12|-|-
CASASDSYEQYF
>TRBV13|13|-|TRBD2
CASSPGGKETQYF
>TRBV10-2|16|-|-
CASSPPGRGSTGELFF
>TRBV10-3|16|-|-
CAIGEVLAGGQETQYF
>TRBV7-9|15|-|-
CASSLGAGHMYGYTF
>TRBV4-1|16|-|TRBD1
CASSHTTGRANEKLFF
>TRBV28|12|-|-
CASSLLSYEQYF
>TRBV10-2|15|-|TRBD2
CASIPSGGASNEQFF
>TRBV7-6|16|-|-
CASSLVTHREGSEQYF
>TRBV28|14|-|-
CASSLVQGNQPQHF
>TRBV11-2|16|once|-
CASSLGQGPYTDTQYF
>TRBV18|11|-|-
CASSPGLGAFF
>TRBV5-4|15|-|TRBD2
CASSLYGGGTDTQYF
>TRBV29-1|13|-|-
CSVPGLSSYEQYF
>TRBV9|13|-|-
CASSVGDTGELFF
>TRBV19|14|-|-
CASSPGGAGTEAFF
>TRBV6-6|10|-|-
CASSLETQYF
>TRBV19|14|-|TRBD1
CASRTGAINQPQHF
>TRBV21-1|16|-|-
CASSKEYESTNTEAFF
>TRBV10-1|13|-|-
CASSPDHTGELFF
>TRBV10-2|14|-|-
CASRETSSYNEQFF
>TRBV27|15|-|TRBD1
CASSFGQGAENEQFF